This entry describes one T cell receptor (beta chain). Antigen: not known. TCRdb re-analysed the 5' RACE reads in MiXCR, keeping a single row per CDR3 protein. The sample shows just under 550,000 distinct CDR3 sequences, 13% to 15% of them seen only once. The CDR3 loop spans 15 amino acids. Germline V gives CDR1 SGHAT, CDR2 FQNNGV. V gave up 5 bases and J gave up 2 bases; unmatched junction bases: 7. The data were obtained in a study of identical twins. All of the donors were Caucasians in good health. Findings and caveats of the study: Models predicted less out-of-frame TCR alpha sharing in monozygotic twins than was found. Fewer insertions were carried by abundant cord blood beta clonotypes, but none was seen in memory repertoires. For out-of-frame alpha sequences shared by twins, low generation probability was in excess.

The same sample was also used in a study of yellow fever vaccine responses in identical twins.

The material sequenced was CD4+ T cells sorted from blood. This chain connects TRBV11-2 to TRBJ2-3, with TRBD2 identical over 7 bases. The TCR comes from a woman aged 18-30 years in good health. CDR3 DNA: TGTGCCAGCAGCCCAGGTAGCGGGCACACAGATACGCAGTATTTT. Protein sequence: CASSPGSGHTDTQYF.